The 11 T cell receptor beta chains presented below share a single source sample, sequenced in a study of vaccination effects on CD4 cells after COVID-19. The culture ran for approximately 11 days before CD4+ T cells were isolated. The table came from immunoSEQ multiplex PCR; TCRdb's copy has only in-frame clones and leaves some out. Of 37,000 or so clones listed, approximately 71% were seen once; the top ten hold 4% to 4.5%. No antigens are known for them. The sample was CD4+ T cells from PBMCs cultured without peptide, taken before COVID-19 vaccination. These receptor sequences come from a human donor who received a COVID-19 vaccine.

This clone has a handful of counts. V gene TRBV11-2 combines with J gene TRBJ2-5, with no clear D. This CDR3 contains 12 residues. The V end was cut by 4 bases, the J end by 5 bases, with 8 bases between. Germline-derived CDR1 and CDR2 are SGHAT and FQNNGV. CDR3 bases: TGTGCCAGCAGCTCACTTCTGGAGACCCAGTACTTC. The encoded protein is CASSSLLETQYF.

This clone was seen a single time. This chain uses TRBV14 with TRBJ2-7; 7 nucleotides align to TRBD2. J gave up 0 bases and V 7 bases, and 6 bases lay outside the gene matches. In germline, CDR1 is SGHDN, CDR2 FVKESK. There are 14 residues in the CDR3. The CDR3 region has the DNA TGTGCCAGCAAAGGGCGGGGGATCTCCTACGAGCAGTACTTC. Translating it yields CASKGRGISYEQYF.

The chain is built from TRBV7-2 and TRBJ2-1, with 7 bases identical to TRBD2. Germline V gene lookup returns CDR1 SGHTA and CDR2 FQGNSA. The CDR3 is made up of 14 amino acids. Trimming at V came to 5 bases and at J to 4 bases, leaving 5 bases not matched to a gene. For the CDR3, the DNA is TGTGCCAGCAGCCGGGGAGGGTCTTACAATGAGCAGTTCTTC. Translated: CASSRGGSYNEQFF.

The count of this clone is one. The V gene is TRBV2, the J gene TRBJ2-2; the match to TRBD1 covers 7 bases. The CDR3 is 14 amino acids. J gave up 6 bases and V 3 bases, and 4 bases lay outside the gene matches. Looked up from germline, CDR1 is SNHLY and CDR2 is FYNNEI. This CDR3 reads CASSETGISGELFF. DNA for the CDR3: TGTGCCAGCAGTGAGACAGGGATCTCCGGGGAGCTGTTTTTT.

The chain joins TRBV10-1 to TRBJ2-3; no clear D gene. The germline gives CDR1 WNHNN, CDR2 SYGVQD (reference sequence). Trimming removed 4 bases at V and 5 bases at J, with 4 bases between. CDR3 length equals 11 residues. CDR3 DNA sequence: TGCGCCAGCAGTGTAGGAGATACGCAGTATTTT. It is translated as CASSVGDTQYF.

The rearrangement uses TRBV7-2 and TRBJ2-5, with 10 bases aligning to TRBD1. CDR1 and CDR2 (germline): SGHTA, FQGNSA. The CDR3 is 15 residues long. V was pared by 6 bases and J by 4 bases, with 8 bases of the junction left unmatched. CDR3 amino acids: CASSKNGDRGETQYF. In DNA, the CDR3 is TGTGCCAGCAGTAAAAATGGGGACAGGGGAGAGACCCAGTACTTC.

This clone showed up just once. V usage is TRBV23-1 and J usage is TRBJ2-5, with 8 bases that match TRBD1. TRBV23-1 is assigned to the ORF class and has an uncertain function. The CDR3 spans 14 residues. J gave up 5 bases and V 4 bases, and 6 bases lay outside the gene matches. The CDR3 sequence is CASSRSGGVETQYF. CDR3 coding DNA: TGCGCCAGCAGTCGTTCAGGGGGCGTTGAGACCCAGTACTTC.

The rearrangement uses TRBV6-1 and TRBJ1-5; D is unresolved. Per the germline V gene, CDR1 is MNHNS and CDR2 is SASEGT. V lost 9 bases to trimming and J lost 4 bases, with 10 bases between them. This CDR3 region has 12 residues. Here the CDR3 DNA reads TGTGCCAGTCAGGAGAATAATCAGCCCCAGCATTTT. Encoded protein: CASQENNQPQHF.

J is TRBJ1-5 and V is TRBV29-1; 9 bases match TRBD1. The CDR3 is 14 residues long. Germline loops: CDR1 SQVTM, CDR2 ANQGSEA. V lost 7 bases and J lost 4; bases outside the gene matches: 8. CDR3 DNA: TGCAGCGCCTCGACCGGGACAGGGAATCAGCCCCAGCATTTT. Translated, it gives CSASTGTGNQPQHF.

In DNA, the CDR3 is TGTGCCAGCTCATTAAATGACTCTGGTGAAGCTTTCTTT. It codes for CASSLNDSGEAFF. The chain carries TRBV18 and TRBJ1-1; D is undetermined. Looked up from germline, CDR1 is KGHSH and CDR2 is LQKENI. V was cut by 5 bases and J by 7 bases, with 14 bases left in between. This CDR3 is 13 amino acids long. Variable domain in full (rest from reference TRBV18 and TRBJ1-1): NAGVMQNPRHLVRRRGQEARLRCSPMKGHSHVYWYRQLPEEGLKFMVYLQKENIIDESGMPKERFSAEFPKEGPSILRIQQVVRGDSAAYFCASSLNDSGEAFFGQGTRLTVV.

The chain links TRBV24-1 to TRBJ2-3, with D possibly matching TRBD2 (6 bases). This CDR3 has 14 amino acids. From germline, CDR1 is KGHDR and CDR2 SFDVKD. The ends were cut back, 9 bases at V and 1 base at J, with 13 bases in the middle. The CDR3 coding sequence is TGTGCCACCGGGGCGGGGACTGGCACAGATACGCAGTATTTT. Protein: CATGAGTGTDTQYF.